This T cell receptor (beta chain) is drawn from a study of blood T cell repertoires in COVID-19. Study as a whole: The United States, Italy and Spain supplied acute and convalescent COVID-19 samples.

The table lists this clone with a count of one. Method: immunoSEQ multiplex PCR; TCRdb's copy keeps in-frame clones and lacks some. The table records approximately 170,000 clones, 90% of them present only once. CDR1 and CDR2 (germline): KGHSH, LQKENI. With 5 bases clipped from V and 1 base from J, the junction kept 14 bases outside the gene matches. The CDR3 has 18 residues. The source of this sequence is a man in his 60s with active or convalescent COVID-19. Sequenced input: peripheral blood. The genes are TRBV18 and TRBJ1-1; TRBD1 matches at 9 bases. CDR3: CASSRMMRSGQGNTEAFF. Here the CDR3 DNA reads TGTGCCAGCTCAAGGATGATGAGATCGGGACAGGGGAACACTGAAGCTTTCTTT. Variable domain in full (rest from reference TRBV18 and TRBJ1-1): NAGVMQNPRHLVRRRGQEARLRCSPMKGHSHVYWYRQLPEEGLKFMVYLQKENIIDESGMPKERFSAEFPKEGPSILRIQQVVRGDSAAYFCASSRMMRSGQGNTEAFFGQGTRLTVV.